These T cell receptor beta chains were read from a single sample in a study of blood T cells in healthy people across ages. TCRdb passed the 5' RACE reads through MiXCR, listing each CDR3 protein once. Of about 1.1 million distinct CDR3 sequences listed, roughly two fifths are singletons. Sequencing input: blood. The receptors stem from a man between 18 and 35 years old in good health. Both conserved end residues are part of each CDR3. Each record gives: clone size, V gene, J gene, D gene, CDR3 protein, CDR3 DNA. A D gene is named only where the DNA matches it firmly. Size tells how often a clone was seen (once, few, many) or the class of an expanded clone, and some rows leave it out.

size: few; V: TRBV6-5; J: TRBJ2-7; D: .; CDR3: CASSYEGNLNEQYF; DNA: TGTGCCAGCAGTTACGAGGGGAACCTGAACGAGCAGTACTTC
size: few; V: TRBV12-3/TRBV12-4; J: TRBJ2-1; D: .; CDR3: CASSLARGLSYNEQFF; DNA: TGTGCCAGCAGTTTAGCGCGAGGCTTGTCCTACAATGAGCAGTTCTTC
size: many; V: TRBV20-1; J: TRBJ2-3; D: .; CDR3: CSAKKVDTQYF; DNA: TGCAGTGCTAAAAAAGTAGATACGCAGTATTTT
size: .; V: TRBV6-2/TRBV6-3; J: TRBJ1-5; D: .; CDR3: CASSGTRHSNQPQHF; DNA: TGTGCCAGCAGCGGGACGCGACATAGCAATCAGCCCCAGCATTTT
size: many; V: TRBV7-9; J: TRBJ1-2; D: .; CDR3: CASSFGGYGYTF; DNA: TGTGCCAGCAGCTTCGGGGGCTATGGCTACACCTTC
size: once; V: TRBV4-3; J: TRBJ1-5; D: .; CDR3: CASSQDIQGSNQPQHF; DNA: TGCGCCAGCAGCCAAGATATACAGGGTAGCAATCAGCCCCAGCATTTT
size: few; V: TRBV5-4; J: TRBJ2-1; D: .; CDR3: CASSLEARGFYNEQFF; DNA: TGTGCCAGCAGCTTGGAAGCCCGGGGGTTCTACAATGAGCAGTTCTTC
size: few; V: TRBV5-1; J: TRBJ1-3; D: .; CDR3: CASSLTGSNGNTIYF; DNA: TGCGCCAGCAGCTTAACAGGCAGTAATGGAAACACCATATATTTT
size: .; V: TRBV25-1; J: TRBJ2-1; D: TRBD1; CDR3: CASSGHRGSYNEQFF; DNA: TGTGCCAGCAGTGGACACAGGGGCAGCTACAATGAGCAGTTCTTC
size: once; V: TRBV29-1; J: TRBJ1-5; D: .; CDR3: CSVGPGSNQPQHF; DNA: TGCAGCGTGGGGCCGGGTAGCAATCAGCCCCAGCATTTT
size: few; V: TRBV12-3/TRBV12-4; J: TRBJ2-1; D: .; CDR3: CASREGNEQFF; DNA: TGTGCCAGCAGGGAGGGTAATGAGCAGTTCTTC
size: .; V: TRBV12-3/TRBV12-4; J: TRBJ1-3; D: .; CDR3: CASSRRDRGNTIYF; DNA: TGTGCCAGCAGCCGGAGGGACCGCGGAAACACCATATATTTT
size: .; V: TRBV6-2/TRBV6-3; J: TRBJ2-3; D: .; CDR3: CASSYEDRRTDTQYF; DNA: TGTGCCAGCAGTTACGAGGACAGACGCACAGATACGCAGTATTTT
size: .; V: TRBV6-5; J: TRBJ1-1; D: .; CDR3: CASSYRPGNTEAFF; DNA: TGTGCCAGCAGTTACCGGCCCGGGAACACTGAAGCTTTCTTT
size: .; V: TRBV24-1; J: TRBJ1-1; D: TRBD1; CDR3: CATRQGNTEAFF; DNA: TGTGCCACCCGACAGGGGAACACTGAAGCTTTCTTT
size: .; V: TRBV9; J: TRBJ2-2; D: .; CDR3: CASSDSGGTIAGELFF; DNA: TGTGCCAGCAGCGATTCCGGGGGTACAATCGCCGGGGAGCTGTTTTTT
size: .; V: TRBV20-1; J: TRBJ2-3; D: .; CDR3: CSARFGFGGRITDTQYF; DNA: TGCAGTGCTAGATTCGGGTTCGGGGGCCGAATTACAGATACGCAGTATTTT
size: .; V: TRBV30; J: TRBJ2-7; D: TRBD2; CDR3: CAWSVSLAGASSYNEQYF; DNA: TGTGCCTGGAGTGTAAGTCTAGCGGGGGCGAGCTCCTACAATGAGCAGTACTTC
size: few; V: TRBV12-3/TRBV12-4; J: TRBJ2-1; D: .; CDR3: CASSLTFGGLSNEQFF; DNA: TGTGCCAGCAGTTTAACTTTCGGGGGGCTGAGCAATGAGCAGTTCTTC
size: few; V: TRBV6-5; J: TRBJ1-5; D: .; CDR3: CARRVLFQPQHF; DNA: TGTGCCAGGAGGGTATTATTTCAGCCCCAGCATTTT
size: .; V: TRBV7-3; J: TRBJ2-7; D: TRBD2; CDR3: CASSLSSGGNNEQYF; DNA: TGTGCCAGCAGCTTGTCTAGCGGGGGGAACAATGAGCAGTACTTC
size: .; V: TRBV6-5; J: TRBJ2-4; D: .; CDR3: CASSRTEKNIQYF; DNA: TGTGCCAGCAGTCGGACAGAGAAAAACATTCAGTACTTC
size: .; V: TRBV5-1; J: TRBJ2-7; D: .; CDR3: CTSQDRHEQYF; DNA: TGCACCAGCCAAGACCGCCACGAGCAGTACTTC
size: .; V: TRBV20-1; J: TRBJ1-5; D: .; CDR3: CSAVRRGNQPQHF; DNA: TGCAGTGCTGTAAGACGGGGGAATCAGCCCCAGCATTTT
size: few; V: TRBV4-1; J: TRBJ2-1; D: TRBD2; CDR3: CASSQALIGLAGGGEQFF; DNA: TGCGCCAGCAGCCAAGCTCTCATCGGACTAGCGGGGGGAGGCGAGCAGTTCTTC
size: few; V: TRBV5-1; J: TRBJ2-3; D: TRBD2; CDR3: CASSLVGLAGSEDTQYF; DNA: TGCGCCAGCAGCTTGGTGGGACTAGCGGGGAGCGAGGATACGCAGTATTTT
size: .; V: TRBV13; J: TRBJ2-6; D: .; CDR3: CASSEGPSSGANVLTF; DNA: TGTGCCAGCAGTGAAGGCCCGAGCTCTGGGGCCAACGTCCTGACTTTC
size: many; V: TRBV6-1; J: TRBJ1-4; D: .; CDR3: CASSEGQENEKLFF; DNA: TGTGCCAGCAGTGAAGGACAGGAAAATGAAAAACTGTTTTTT
size: few; V: TRBV20-1; J: TRBJ2-1; D: .; CDR3: CSVASGQGPYNEQFF; DNA: TGCAGTGTAGCGAGTGGGCAGGGTCCCTACAATGAGCAGTTCTTC
size: .; V: TRBV2; J: TRBJ1-2; D: .; CDR3: CASSADMKDGYTF; DNA: TGTGCCAGCAGTGCAGACATGAAAGATGGCTACACCTTC
size: .; V: TRBV9; J: TRBJ2-3; D: .; CDR3: CASSVLTDTQYF; DNA: TGTGCCAGCAGCGTCCTCACAGATACGCAGTATTTT
size: few; V: TRBV5-1; J: TRBJ1-2; D: TRBD1; CDR3: CASSLDGTAGGYTF; DNA: TGCGCCAGCAGCTTGGACGGGACAGCAGGAGGCTACACCTTC
size: .; V: TRBV7-9; J: TRBJ1-1; D: .; CDR3: CASSLLGAGNTEAFF; DNA: TGTGCCAGCAGCTTATTGGGGGCGGGGAACACTGAAGCTTTCTTT
size: .; V: TRBV7-2; J: TRBJ2-3; D: TRBD1; CDR3: CASSPYPGQTTDTQYF; DNA: TGTGCCAGCAGCCCCTACCCGGGACAGACCACAGATACGCAGTATTTT
size: .; V: TRBV20-1; J: TRBJ2-3; D: .; CDR3: CSALIPGERGTDTQYF; DNA: TGCAGTGCTTTAATCCCCGGGGAGCGAGGCACAGATACGCAGTATTTT
size: few; V: TRBV5-8; J: TRBJ1-1; D: .; CDR3: CASSLAVGQGEAFF; DNA: TGTGCCAGCAGCTTGGCCGTGGGGCAAGGTGAAGCTTTCTTT
size: few; V: TRBV10-3; J: TRBJ1-1; D: .; CDR3: CAISEGRGGMNTEAFF; DNA: TGTGCCATCAGTGAGGGGAGGGGGGGAATGAACACTGAAGCTTTCTTT
size: few; V: TRBV27; J: TRBJ2-5; D: TRBD2; CDR3: CASSLAQRGEQYF; DNA: TGTGCCAGCAGTTTGGCTCAGCGGGGTGAGCAGTACTTC
size: .; V: TRBV2; J: TRBJ2-6; D: .; CDR3: CASSEAGPNYSGANVLTF; DNA: TGTGCCAGCAGTGAAGCGGGACCCAACTACTCTGGGGCCAACGTCCTGACTTTC
size: .; V: TRBV9; J: TRBJ2-3; D: .; CDR3: CASSCNPGVGDTQYF; DNA: TGTGCCAGCAGCTGTAATCCCGGGGTGGGAGATACGCAGTATTTT
size: once; V: TRBV6-2/TRBV6-3; J: TRBJ2-7; D: .; CDR3: CASSRPTASYEQYF; DNA: TGTGCCAGCAGTAGACCGACAGCCTCCTACGAGCAGTACTTC
size: few; V: TRBV20-1; J: TRBJ2-1; D: TRBD1; CDR3: CSARRTGRNEQFF; DNA: TGCAGTGCGAGAAGGACAGGGCGCAATGAGCAGTTCTTC
size: .; V: TRBV6-6; J: TRBJ1-2; D: .; CDR3: CASLKALPYGYTF; DNA: TGTGCCAGCCTCAAAGCGCTTCCATATGGCTACACCTTC
size: few; V: TRBV7-3; J: TRBJ2-1; D: TRBD1; CDR3: CASSPRDRDNEQFF; DNA: TGTGCCAGCAGTCCCCGGGACAGAGACAATGAGCAGTTCTTC
size: once; V: TRBV5-1; J: TRBJ2-3; D: .; CDR3: CASSARQSDTQYF; DNA: TGCGCCAGCAGCGCCAGACAGTCAGATACGCAGTATTTT
size: .; V: TRBV28; J: TRBJ2-7; D: .; CDR3: CASSPLLQGPYEQYF; DNA: TGTGCCAGCAGTCCCCTATTACAGGGACCCTACGAGCAGTACTTC
size: .; V: TRBV12-3/TRBV12-4; J: TRBJ1-5; D: .; CDR3: CASSYQGYQPQHF; DNA: TGTGCCAGCAGTTACCAGGGGTATCAGCCCCAGCATTTT
size: .; V: TRBV18; J: TRBJ1-2; D: TRBD1; CDR3: CASVGTGEHTNYGYTF; DNA: TGTGCCAGCGTCGGGACAGGGGAACACACTAACTATGGCTACACCTTC
size: few; V: TRBV4-3; J: TRBJ1-1; D: .; CDR3: CASSQGVEIDAEAFF; DNA: TGCGCCAGCAGCCAAGGTGTCGAAATAGACGCTGAAGCTTTCTTT
size: few; V: TRBV4-2; J: TRBJ1-2; D: .; CDR3: CASSQDRQGFGYTF; DNA: TGTGCCAGCAGCCAAGATCGGCAGGGCTTCGGCTACACCTTC